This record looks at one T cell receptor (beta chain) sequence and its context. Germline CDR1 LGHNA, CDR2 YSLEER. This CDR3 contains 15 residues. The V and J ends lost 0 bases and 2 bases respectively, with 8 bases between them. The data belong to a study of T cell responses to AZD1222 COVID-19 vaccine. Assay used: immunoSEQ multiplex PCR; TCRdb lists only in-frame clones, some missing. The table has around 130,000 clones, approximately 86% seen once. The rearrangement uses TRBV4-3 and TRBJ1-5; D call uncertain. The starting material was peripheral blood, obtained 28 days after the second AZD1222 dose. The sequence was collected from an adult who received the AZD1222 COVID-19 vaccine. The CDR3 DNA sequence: TGCGCCAGCAGCCAAGACCCATCTGGCAATCAGCCCCAGCATTTT. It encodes CASSQDPSGNQPQHF.